These 7 T cell receptor beta chains originate from one sample sequenced in a study of blood T cell repertoires in COVID-19. Clones were sequenced by immunoSEQ multiplex PCR, and TCRdb holds only the in-frame ones, with some missing. Of hundreds of thousands of clones detected, around 81% appear once; the ten largest clones hold less than 4.5%. Sequences were obtained from peripheral blood. Receptors originate from a woman aged 45-65 years with active or convalescent COVID-19.

The CDR3 loop reads CASSFISGSRYEQYF. CDR3 DNA sequence: TGTGCCAGCAGCTTTATCAGCGGGAGTCGGTACGAGCAGTACTTC. This sequence joins TRBV7-2 and TRBJ2-7, with TRBD2 matching over 8 bases. The V gene's germline CDR1 is SGHTA and CDR2 FQGNSA. With V trimmed by 3 bases and J by 4 bases, 8 bases remained unmatched. The CDR3 is 15 amino acids.

Turning to this clone: The same CDR3 can be traced to other DNA sequences in this sample. The chain couples TRBV18 to TRBJ2-2; D may be TRBD1 (6 bases). The germline V gene encodes CDR1 KGHSH and CDR2 LQKENI. The V end lost 2 bases, the J end lost 0 bases, and 10 bases lay between the germline ends. This CDR3 has 16 amino acids. The CDR3 nucleotides read TGTGCCAGCTCACCATTACAGGGAGCGAACACCGGGGAGCTGTTTTTT. Protein product: CASSPLQGANTGELFF.

V is TRBV5-6 and J is TRBJ2-6; D unresolved. This CDR3 has 17 amino acids. Trimming left V 2 bases short and J 1 base short, with 13 bases between. Germline V gene lookup returns CDR1 SGHDT and CDR2 YYEEEE. The CDR3 protein is CASSLYQAWSGANVLTF. DNA of the CDR3: TGTGCCAGCAGCTTATATCAGGCATGGTCTGGGGCCAACGTCCTGACTTTC.

This clone was detected many times. The chain has TRBV3-1 (or the pseudogene TRBV3-2) and TRBJ1-5; D gene unclear. Trimming stripped 2 bases from V and 6 bases from J, with 8 bases between. The CDR3 spans 13 residues. Germline values: CDR1 LGHDT, CDR2 YNNKEL (reference sequence). The CDR3 reads CASSQFHGQPQHF. CDR3 DNA sequence: TGTGCCAGCAGCCAATTTCACGGTCAGCCCCAGCATTTT.

This chain joins TRBV19 and TRBJ2-3; 7 bases fit TRBD1. The germline gives CDR1 LNHDA, CDR2 SQIVND (reference sequence). V shed 8 bases, J shed 3 bases, and the junction held 8 bases outside the gene matches. The CDR3 consists of 14 residues. The CDR3 loop reads CASRRTGQTDTQYF. As DNA, the CDR3 is TGTGCCAGTCGCCGGACAGGTCAAACAGATACGCAGTATTTT.

The chain has TRBV20-1 and TRBJ2-1, with D possibly being TRBD2 (6 bases). The CDR3 is 11 amino acids. V shed 6 bases and J shed 7 bases, with 10 bases lying between them. Germline CDR1 and CDR2: DFQATT and SNEGSKA (reference sequence). For the CDR3, the DNA is TGCAGTGCCCCCCGGGGGAATGAGCAGTTCTTC. Its translation: CSAPRGNEQFF.

The chain employs TRBV27 and TRBJ2-1; 9 positions match TRBD1. The CDR3 runs to 15 residues. V dropped 1 base and J dropped 6; count of bases not matched to a gene: 4. CDR1 and CDR2 (germline): MNHEY, SMNVEV (reference sequence). The CDR3 nucleotides read TGTGCCAGCAGTTTATGGGGGACAGGGTCCAATGAGCAGTTCTTC. Encoded protein: CASSLWGTGSNEQFF.